This TCR beta chain was identified during a study of T-cell reconstitution after alpha-beta-depleted transplantation in children. Whole-study findings and limits: Reported findings indicate that, about two months after transplant, alpha-beta T cells came from several hundred expanded clones, which were derived from non-depleted graft cells. Surviving recipient T cells and thymic progenitors produced the high day-60 TCRbeta diversity seen in some patients. At one year after transplant, newly produced T cells mostly accounted for T-cell counts and diversity.

This clonotype was seen repeatedly, ten times or more. What it recognizes is unknown. Trimming took off 6 bases at V and 4 bases at J, with 12 bases between the two ends. There are 12 residues in the CDR3. CDR1 SQVTM and CDR2 ANQGSEA come from the germline V gene. Preparation of the TCRbeta library involved a method that used unique molecular identifiers. MiXCR was run by TCRdb on the PCR reads, yielding one entry per CDR3 protein. Counted here are hundreds of thousands of distinct CDR3 sequences, 10% to 15% occurring once; the ten biggest clones make up about 2.2%. The receptor was derived from a male patient between 5 and 17 years old who had a stem cell transplant for acute myeloid leukemia, so the T cells may come from the graft donor. The sequenced sample was PBMCs, mostly from graft donor cells, obtained 360 days after TCRalphabeta/CD19-depleted stem cell transplant. The chain combines TRBV29-1 with TRBJ1-2; D is undetermined. The CDR3 sequence: CSVGEQFYGYTF. The CDR3 DNA sequence: TGCAGCGTCGGTGAACAGTTCTATGGCTACACCTTC.